These 24 T cell receptor beta chains originate from one sample sequenced in a study of identical twins (dated by TCRdb to the mid-2010s). The library was obtained by 5' RACE. Sequencing took place on an Illumina HiSeq 2000. The public reads were reanalyzed by TCRdb: fastp trimming at Q25, MiXCR alignment, in-frame beta chains only. Each entry merges the rows of one CDR3 protein and shows their most common DNA and genes. The sample yields nearly 900,000 distinct CDR3 sequences; 9% to 15% were counted once. The ten largest clonotypes hold under 2% of the sample. A further study also used this sample, focusing on yellow fever vaccine responses in identical twins.

Sequencing input: PBMCs. The receptors come from a woman aged 18-29 years in good health.

This clonotype showed up just a few times. The V gene is TRBV2, the J gene TRBJ1-6; 7 bases align to TRBD1. The germline gives CDR1 SNHLY, CDR2 FYNNEI. The J segment lost 8 bases and the V segment lost 6 bases, leaving 10 bases of the junction unmatched. This CDR3 contains 15 residues. This CDR3 reads CASRRDRVNDSPLHF. The CDR3 coding sequence is TGTGCCAGCAGACGCGACAGGGTGAATGATTCACCCCTCCACTTT.

This clonotype appeared many times. The chain couples TRBV5-1 to TRBJ2-3, with TRBD2 matching 9 bases. Trimming took 4 bases from V and 5 from J; bases not matched to a gene: 8. The V gene's germline CDR1 is SGHRS and CDR2 YFSETQ. The CDR3 loop spans 15 amino acids. CDR3 loop: CASSRSGGVQDTQYF. CDR3 bases: TGCGCCAGCAGCCGTAGCGGGGGAGTGCAAGATACGCAGTATTTT.

The rearrangement joins TRBV5-1 to TRBJ2-1, with D tentatively TRBD1 or TRBD2 (5 bases each). Trimming took 4 bases from V and 3 from J, leaving 14 bases between them. This CDR3 contains 15 residues. Germline lookup yields CDR1 SGHRS and CDR2 YFSETQ. The CDR3 DNA reads as TGCGCCAGCAGCGGATGGGACGTTCTCTACAATGAGCAGTTCTTC. Its translation: CASSGWDVLYNEQFF.

The gene calls are TRBV7-9 and TRBJ2-5; weak D call: TRBD2 (5 bases). Trimming shortened V by 5 bases and J by 3 bases, and 19 bases separated the two germline ends. Germline CDR1 and CDR2: SEHNR and FQNEAQ (reference sequence). The CDR3 has 16 amino acids. The CDR3, as DNA: TGTGCCAGCAGCCCCGCCCGAGGGATCCGAAAAGAGACCCAGTACTTC. Its translation: CASSPARGIRKETQYF.

This clonotype was picked up many times. This sequence joins TRBV20-1 and TRBJ2-3; a possible D gene is TRBD1 (5 bases). Trimming cost V 6 bases and J 6 bases, with 10 bases left between them. The V gene's germline CDR1 is DFQATT and CDR2 SNEGSKA (reference sequence). There are 11 residues in the CDR3. The CDR3 region has the DNA TGCAGTGCACGCCACAGGGATACGCAGTATTTT. Translated, it gives CSARHRDTQYF.

The chain combines TRBV19 with TRBJ2-7; 8 bases are shared with TRBD1. This CDR3 region has 14 residues. Germline V gives CDR1 LNHDA, CDR2 SQIVND (reference sequence). Losses at the gene ends were 8 bases for V and 2 bases for J; bases not matched to a gene: 8. The CDR3 sequence: CASSDRGGPYEQYF. CDR3 nucleotide sequence: TGTGCCAGTTCCGACAGGGGAGGCCCCTACGAGCAGTACTTC. The entire variable domain, with the rest obtained from reference TRBV19 and TRBJ2-7, is as follows: DGGITQSPKYLFRKEGQNVTLSCEQNLNHDAMYWYRQDPGQGLRLIYYSQIVNDFQKGDIAEGYSVSREKKESFPLTVTSAQKNPTAFYLCASSDRGGPYEQYFGPGTRLTVT.

V usage is TRBV5-5 and J usage is TRBJ2-7; 8 nucleotides match TRBD1. Germline values: CDR1 SGHKS, CDR2 YYEKEE (reference sequence). V dropped 6 bases and J dropped 4; count of bases not matched to a gene: 6. This CDR3 comprises 13 residues. CDR3 bases: TGTGCCAGCAAGACAGGGGAATGGTACGAGCAGTACTTC. This sequence encodes CASKTGEWYEQYF.

The chain has TRBV7-8 and TRBJ2-3, with 8 positions matching TRBD2. Germline trimming cut 5 bases from V and 6 bases from J; bases unmatched to any gene: 10. CDR3 length: 15 amino acids. Germline values: CDR1 SGHVS, CDR2 FQNEAQ. CDR3 sequence: CASSPIAGGADTQYF. In nucleotides, the CDR3 is TGTGCCAGCAGCCCGATTGCGGGAGGAGCGGATACGCAGTATTTT.

The chain carries TRBV3-1 and TRBJ1-2, with D maybe TRBD1 (6 bases). Germline lookup yields CDR1 LGHDT and CDR2 YNNKEL (reference sequence). Trimming shortened V by 5 bases and J by 1 base, and 20 bases separated the two germline ends. The CDR3 is 17 residues long. CDR3 sequence reads: CASSSPPLTGDNYGYTF. CDR3 bases: TGTGCCAGCAGCTCTCCTCCACTGACAGGAGATAACTATGGCTACACCTTC.

This clonotype has just a few counts. This sequence joins TRBV20-1 and TRBJ2-1; D gene ambiguous. The CDR3 runs 16 residues. CDR1 DFQATT and CDR2 SNEGSKA come from the germline V gene (reference sequence). V gave up 1 base and J gave up 4 bases, with 17 bases separating them. The CDR3 DNA follows: TGCAGTGCTAGAGCGACCACCTATGGCGGATACAATGAGCAGTTCTTC. Protein: CSARATTYGGYNEQFF.

This clonotype was observed a few times. The chain combines TRBV2 with TRBJ2-1; TRBD2 matches at 9 bases. J lost 9 bases, V lost 4 bases, and 4 bases had no gene match. The V gene's germline CDR1 is SNHLY and CDR2 FYNNEI. This CDR3 has 13 amino acids. This chain's CDR3 is CASSVNSGGEQFF. The CDR3 region has the DNA TGTGCCAGCAGTGTCAATAGCGGGGGTGAGCAGTTCTTC.

This chain joins TRBV7-2 and TRBJ2-1, with D perhaps TRBD1 (5 bases). CDR1 and CDR2 from the germline V gene are SGHTA and FQGNSA. Trimming removed 2 bases from V and 6 bases from J, with 17 bases in between. There are 16 residues in the CDR3. The CDR3 loop reads CASSLRSGRESNEQFF. In nucleotides, the CDR3 is TGTGCCAGCAGCTTAAGGTCAGGCAGGGAAAGCAATGAGCAGTTCTTC.

This clonotype was seen a few times. The chain recombines TRBV3-1 with TRBJ2-6; TRBD1 might be the D (5 bases). Trimming removed 0 bases at V and 2 bases at J, with 11 bases between. The CDR3 totals 17 residues. Germline V gives CDR1 LGHDT, CDR2 YNNKEL (reference sequence). CDR3: CASSQEEARAGANVLTF. For the CDR3, the DNA is TGTGCCAGCAGCCAAGAAGAGGCCAGGGCTGGGGCCAACGTCCTGACTTTC.

There are a few counts of this clonotype. The V call is TRBV5-1, the J call TRBJ2-2; perhaps TRBD2 as D (5 bases). Trimming shortened V by 0 bases and J by 6 bases, and 9 bases separated the two germline ends. CDR1 is SGHRS, CDR2 YFSETQ, per germline. The CDR3 runs to 14 residues. The CDR3 protein is CASSLATKPGELFF. CDR3 coding DNA: TGCGCCAGCAGCTTGGCGACTAAACCCGGGGAGCTGTTTTTT.

The chain employs TRBV4-1 and TRBJ2-7; no definite D call. Trimming shortened V by 1 base and J by 0 bases, and 10 bases separated the two germline ends. The germline gives CDR1 MGHRA, CDR2 YSYEKL. This CDR3 spans 15 amino acids. This chain's CDR3 is CASSQVIWDSYEQYF. The CDR3 bases are TGCGCCAGCAGCCAAGTGATATGGGACTCCTACGAGCAGTACTTC.

This rearrangement joins TRBV3-1 to TRBJ2-2; perhaps TRBD2 as D (6 bases). V was cut by 4 bases and J by 7 bases, with 13 bases left in between. Germline assignment: CDR1 LGHDT and CDR2 YNNKEL (reference sequence). The length of the CDR3 is 14 residues. The CDR3 coding sequence is TGTGCCAGCAGCCGCGGGGACGAGGTCGGGGAGCTGTTTTTT. As protein: CASSRGDEVGELFF.

The rearrangement uses TRBV7-6 and TRBJ1-3; D gene uncertain. The V gene's germline CDR1 is SGHVS and CDR2 FNYEAQ. The CDR3 loop spans 14 amino acids. Trimming removed 3 bases from V and 0 bases from J, with 6 bases in between. This chain's CDR3 is CASSLSLSGNTIYF. DNA for the CDR3: TGTGCCAGCAGCTTGTCCCTCTCTGGAAACACCATATATTTT.

Comments on this clonotype: The junction departs from the called germline gene at one end, perhaps through a read error. The V gene is TRBV20-1, the J gene TRBJ2-3, with 14 bases lining up with TRBD2. Per the germline V gene, CDR1 is DFQATT and CDR2 is SNEGSKA (reference sequence). This CDR3 contains 16 residues. The CDR3 loop reads CSAPLGTSGSTDTQYF. The CDR3, as DNA: TGCAGTGCCCCACTGGGGACTAGCGGGAGCACGGATACGCAGTATTTT.

This clonotype was observed many times. The V call is TRBV12-3 or TRBV12-4, the J call TRBJ2-1, with 8 bases matching TRBD1. V lost 6 bases and J lost 6; bases outside the gene matches: 10. The CDR3 sequence is 15 residues long. The CDR3 DNA follows: TGTGCCAGCAGCACCGGACAGGGTTCCCCCAATGAGCAGTTCTTC. Its translation: CASSTGQGSPNEQFF.

The CDR3 loop reads CASRPPRKTGELFF. The DNA for the CDR3 is TGTGCCAGCAGACCCCCAAGAAAAACGGGGGAGCTGTTTTTT. The V and J genes are TRBV27 and TRBJ2-2; D is uncertain. The germline V gene has CDR1 MNHEY and CDR2 SMNVEV (reference sequence). The CDR3 has 14 amino acids. Trimming took 6 bases from V and 8 from J, leaving 16 bases between them.

This clonotype was seen many times. The chain's CDR3 is CASSLVDSTDTQYF. In DNA form, the CDR3 reads TGTGCCAGCAGCTTAGTGGACAGCACAGATACGCAGTATTTT. This chain links TRBV7-9 with TRBJ2-3; D not certain. V lost 1 base and J lost 0, with 5 bases in between. The CDR3 has 14 residues. The germline V gene has CDR1 SEHNR and CDR2 FQNEAQ (reference sequence).

This chain links TRBV2 with TRBJ2-7; no reliable D call. V was trimmed by 7 bases and J by 0 bases, leaving 19 bases between them. Germline CDR1 reads SNHLY; CDR2 reads FYNNEI. The CDR3 has 16 residues. The CDR3 DNA reads TGTGCCAGCAACCCATCACACCGGACGGGCTCCTACGAGCAGTACGTC. This sequence encodes CASNPSHRTGSYEQYV.

The chain carries TRBV3-1 and TRBJ2-7, with a weak D call TRBD1 (6 bases). The V end lost 6 bases, the J end lost 6 bases, and 21 bases lay between the germline ends. Germline V gene data show CDR1 as LGHDT and CDR2 as YNNKEL (reference sequence). The CDR3 is made up of 15 amino acids. For the CDR3, the DNA is TGTGCCAGCAGTCGTGACAGGACAGTCCCAAGCGAGCAGTACTTC. Protein product: CASSRDRTVPSEQYF.

This clonotype was seen only a few times. This chain connects TRBV25-1 to TRBJ1-1; D uncertain. CDR1 MGHDK and CDR2 SYGVNS come from the germline V gene. The V end was cut by 4 bases, the J end by 4 bases, with 7 bases between. The CDR3 sequence is 12 residues long. The CDR3 DNA is TGTGCCAGCAGTGCGGGGATCACTGAAGCTTTCTTT. As protein: CASSAGITEAFF.